This TCR beta chain was obtained from a study of cytomegalovirus exposure and HLA in healthy donors. Use of 60 Vbeta and 13 Jbeta primers characterized the PCR. The table came from immunoSEQ multiplex PCR; TCRdb's copy has only in-frame clones and leaves some out. This sample has 140,000 or so clones, with roughly 86% found just once. The CDR3 is made up of 15 amino acids. Trimming left V 4 bases short and J 3 bases short, with 17 bases between. Germline lookup yields CDR1 SGHRS and CDR2 YFSETQ. General study findings and limits: The authors later found TCR association rates varying by HLA locus, with DRB1 most and HLA-C fewest. As confirmed in vitro, a few CMV-associated chains were specific for CMV antigens.

With respect to this clone: What it binds is not known.

The sequence derives from a middle-aged woman in good health and CMV-seronegative. The chain uses TRBV5-1 and TRBJ2-7; D possibly corresponds to TRBD1 (8 bases). The sequencing input was PBMCs. CDR3 sequence: CASSPGGQALYEQYF. As DNA, the CDR3 is TGCGCCAGCAGCCCGGGGGGACAGGCACTCTACGAGCAGTACTTC.